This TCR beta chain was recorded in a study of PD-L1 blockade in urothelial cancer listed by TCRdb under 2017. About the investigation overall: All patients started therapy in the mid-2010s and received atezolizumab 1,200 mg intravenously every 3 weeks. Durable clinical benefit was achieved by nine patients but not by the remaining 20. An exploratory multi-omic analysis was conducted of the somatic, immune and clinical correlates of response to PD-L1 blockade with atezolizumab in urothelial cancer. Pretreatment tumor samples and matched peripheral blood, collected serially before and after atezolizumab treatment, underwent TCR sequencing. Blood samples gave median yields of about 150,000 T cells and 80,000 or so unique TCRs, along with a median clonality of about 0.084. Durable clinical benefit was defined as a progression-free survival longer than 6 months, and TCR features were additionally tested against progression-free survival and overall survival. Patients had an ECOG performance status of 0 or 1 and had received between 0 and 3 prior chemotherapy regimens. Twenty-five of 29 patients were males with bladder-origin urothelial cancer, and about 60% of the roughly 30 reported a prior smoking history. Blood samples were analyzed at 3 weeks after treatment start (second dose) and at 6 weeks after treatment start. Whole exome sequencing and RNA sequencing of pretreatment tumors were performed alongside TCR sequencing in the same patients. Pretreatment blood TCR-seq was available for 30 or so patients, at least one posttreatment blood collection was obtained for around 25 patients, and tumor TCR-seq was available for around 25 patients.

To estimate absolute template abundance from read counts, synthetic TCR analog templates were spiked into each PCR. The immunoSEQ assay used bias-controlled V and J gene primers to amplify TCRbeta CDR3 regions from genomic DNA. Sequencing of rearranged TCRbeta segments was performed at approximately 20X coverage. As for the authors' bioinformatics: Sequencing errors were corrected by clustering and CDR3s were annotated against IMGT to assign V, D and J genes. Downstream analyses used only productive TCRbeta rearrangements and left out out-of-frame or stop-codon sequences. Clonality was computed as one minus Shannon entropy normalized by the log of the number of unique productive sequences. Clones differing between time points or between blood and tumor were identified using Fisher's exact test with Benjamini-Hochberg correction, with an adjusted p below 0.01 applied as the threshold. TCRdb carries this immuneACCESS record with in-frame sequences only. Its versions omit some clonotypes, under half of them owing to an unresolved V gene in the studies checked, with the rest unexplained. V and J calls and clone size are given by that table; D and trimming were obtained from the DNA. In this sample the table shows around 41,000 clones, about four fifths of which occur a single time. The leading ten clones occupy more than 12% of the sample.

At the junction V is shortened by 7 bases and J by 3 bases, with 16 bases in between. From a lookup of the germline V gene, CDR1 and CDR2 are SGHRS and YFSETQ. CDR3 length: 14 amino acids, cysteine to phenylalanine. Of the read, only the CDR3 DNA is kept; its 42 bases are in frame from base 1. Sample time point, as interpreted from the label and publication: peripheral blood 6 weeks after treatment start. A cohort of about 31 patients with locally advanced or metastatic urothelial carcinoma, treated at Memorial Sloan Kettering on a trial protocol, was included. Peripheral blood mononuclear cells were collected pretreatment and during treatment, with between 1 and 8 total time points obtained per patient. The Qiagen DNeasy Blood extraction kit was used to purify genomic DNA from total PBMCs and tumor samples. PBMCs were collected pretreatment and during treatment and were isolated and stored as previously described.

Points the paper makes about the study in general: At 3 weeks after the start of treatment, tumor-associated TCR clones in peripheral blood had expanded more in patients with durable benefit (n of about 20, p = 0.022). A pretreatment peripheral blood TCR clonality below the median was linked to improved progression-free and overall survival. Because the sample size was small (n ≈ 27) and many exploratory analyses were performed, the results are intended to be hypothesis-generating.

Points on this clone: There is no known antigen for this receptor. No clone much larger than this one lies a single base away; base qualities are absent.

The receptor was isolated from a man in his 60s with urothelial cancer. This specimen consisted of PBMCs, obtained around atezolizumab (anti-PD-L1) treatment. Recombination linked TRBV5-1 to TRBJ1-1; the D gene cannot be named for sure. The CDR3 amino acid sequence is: CASSPPGLDTEAFF. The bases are TGCGCCAGCTCCCCCCCGGGGTTGGACACTGAAGCTTTCTTT.